The sequence of this TCR beta chain was determined in a study of a mutant IDH1 vaccine in newly diagnosed glioma. Time point: week 47, end of study. The study gave 300 ug of mutant IDH1 20-mer peptide per vaccine dose, with topical imiquimod. The germline CDR1 and CDR2 sequences are ENHRY and SYGVKD. The CDR3 length is 12 residues. Trimming removed 7 bases at V and 0 bases at J, with 7 bases between. A remark on this clone: As yet, its antigen is unknown.

Method: immunoSEQ multiplex PCR; TCRdb's copy keeps in-frame clones and lacks some. Among roughly 86,000 clones listed, approximately 80% were seen once. V gene TRBV10-3 combines with J gene TRBJ2-7; D uncertain. This specimen was PBMCs, taken from a glioma patient whose treatment included an IDH1 peptide vaccine. This clonotype was obtained from a man aged 40-55 years with glioma. The DNA of the CDR3 is TGTGCCATCACAACCAGCTCCTACGAGCAGTACTTC. Residues: CAITTSSYEQYF.